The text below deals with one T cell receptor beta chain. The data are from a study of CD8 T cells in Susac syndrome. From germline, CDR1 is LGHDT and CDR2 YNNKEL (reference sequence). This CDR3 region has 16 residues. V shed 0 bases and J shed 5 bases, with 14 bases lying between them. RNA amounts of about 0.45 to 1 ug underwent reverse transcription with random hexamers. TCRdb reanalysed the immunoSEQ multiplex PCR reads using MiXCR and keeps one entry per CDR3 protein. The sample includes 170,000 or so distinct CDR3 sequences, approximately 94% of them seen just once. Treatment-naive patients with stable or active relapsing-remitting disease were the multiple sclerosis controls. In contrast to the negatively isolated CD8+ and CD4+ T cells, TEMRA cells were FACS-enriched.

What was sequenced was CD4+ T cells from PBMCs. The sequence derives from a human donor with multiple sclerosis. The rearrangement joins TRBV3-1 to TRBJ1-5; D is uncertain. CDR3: CASSQDGRATYQPQHF. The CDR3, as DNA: TGTGCCAGCAGCCAAGATGGTAGGGCCACTTATCAGCCCCAGCATTTT.